The TCR beta chain described here comes from a study of blood T cell repertoires in COVID-19. V lost 0 bases to trimming and J lost 5 bases; unmatched junction nucleotides: 5. The CDR3 runs 15 residues. The germline gives CDR1 SGHRS, CDR2 YFSETQ. The table came from immunoSEQ multiplex PCR; TCRdb's copy has only in-frame clones and leaves some out. Here the sample spans 210,000 or so clones, nearly 85% being singletons. The chain joins TRBV5-1 to TRBJ2-1; 7 bases fit TRBD1. This clonotype was sampled from a woman aged 25 to 39 with COVID-19, enrolled during active disease. Sequenced: peripheral blood. The CDR3 spells CASSLGDRADNEQFF. For the CDR3, the DNA is TGCGCCAGCAGCTTGGGGGACAGAGCTGACAATGAGCAGTTCTTC.